Listed below are T cell receptor beta chains from one sample, sequenced in a study of T cells in Graves' hyperthyroidism and ophthalmopathy. TCRdb recomputed calls from the multiplex PCR reads with MiXCR, one row per CDR3 protein. The sample holds over 250,000 distinct CDR3 sequences, roughly 13% seen once. Sequencing used blood. These TCRs come from a woman aged 40-49 years with Graves' ophthalmopathy. Each CDR3 is given with its conserved first and last residue. The D gene is left open where the match is weak. The listing skips clone size in some rows; elsewhere it reads once, few, many or a size class.

CDR3 | DNA | D | J | size | V
CASSAGQGQQNIQYF | TGTGCCAGCAGTGCTGGGCAGGGGCAACAAAACATTCAGTACTTC | - | TRBJ2-4 | once | TRBV25-1
CASSLYLAGSPYNEQFF | TGTGCCAGCAGTTTATACCTTGCGGGATCCCCGTACAATGAGCAGTTCTTC | - | TRBJ2-1 | many | TRBV28
CASSSVEPSTGELFF | TGTGCCAGCAGCTCAGTGGAGCCATCCACCGGGGAGCTGTTTTTT | - | TRBJ2-2 | few | TRBV7-9
CASSPRSLGYGYTF | TGTGCCAGCAGCCCTAGAAGCCTTGGGTATGGCTACACCTTC | - | TRBJ1-2 | - | TRBV3-1
CASSLYVANTGELFF | TGTGCCAGCAGTTTATACGTCGCGAACACCGGGGAGCTGTTTTTT | - | TRBJ2-2 | many | TRBV27
CASSLVKGEHNEQFF | TGTGCCAGCAGCTTAGTTAAGGGAGAGCACAATGAGCAGTTCTTC | - | TRBJ2-1 | few | TRBV7-9
CASGLVLQGSYTDTQYF | TGTGCTAGTGGTTTGGTACTACAGGGATCCTACACAGATACGCAGTATTTT | - | TRBJ2-3 | many | TRBV12-5
CASSPQRNSYEQYF | TGTGCCAGCTCACCTCAGCGTAACTCCTACGAGCAGTACTTC | - | TRBJ2-7 | many | TRBV18
CASSFSAGSGNTIYF | TGTGCCAGCAGCTTTTCTGCGGGCTCTGGAAACACCATATATTTT | - | TRBJ1-3 | many | TRBV11-2
CAISESTRGAKGYGYTF | TGTGCCATCAGTGAGTCGACGCGGGGCGCCAAGGGCTATGGCTACACCTTC | - | TRBJ1-2 | many | TRBV10-3
CASSRGTSEYNEQFF | TGTGCCAGTAGTAGGGGGACTAGCGAATACAATGAGCAGTTCTTC | TRBD2 | TRBJ2-1 | few | TRBV19
CASSTLRGVETQYF | TGTGCCAGCAGTACCTTGAGGGGAGTTGAGACCCAGTACTTC | - | TRBJ2-5 | many | TRBV6-1
CASSSGQSYSYEQYF | TGTGCCAGCAGCTCAGGACAGAGTTACTCCTACGAGCAGTACTTC | - | TRBJ2-7 | - | TRBV7-8
CASSSRDRGTYEQYF | TGTGCCAGCAGTTCCCGGGACAGGGGGACCTACGAGCAGTACTTC | TRBD1 | TRBJ2-7 | many | TRBV11-2
CAWRDNSGRKNEQFF | TGTGCCTGGAGGGACAATAGCGGGAGGAAGAATGAGCAGTTCTTC | TRBD2 | TRBJ2-1 | few | TRBV30
CAISQGAGEQYF | TGTGCCATCAGCCAGGGGGCGGGCGAGCAGTACTTC | TRBD1 | TRBJ2-7 | many | TRBV10-3
CASSRGTTSTDTQYF | TGTGCCAGCAGCCGAGGGACTACCAGCACAGATACGCAGTATTTT | TRBD2 | TRBJ2-3 | - | TRBV7-9
CATQRQGSSYEQYF | TGTGCCACGCAAAGACAGGGGAGCTCCTACGAGCAGTACTTC | TRBD1 | TRBJ2-7 | many | TRBV2
CASSGSGTSGGYEQYF | TGTGCCAGCAGTGGATCCGGGACTAGCGGGGGGTACGAGCAGTACTTC | TRBD2 | TRBJ2-7 | - | TRBV6-1
CSVSGGSYNEQFF | TGCAGTGTGAGCGGGGGATCCTACAATGAGCAGTTCTTC | TRBD2 | TRBJ2-1 | many | TRBV20-1
CSVGRGTGGKAFF | TGCAGCGTTGGCCGGGGAACGGGTGGCAAGGCTTTCTTT | - | TRBJ1-1 | few | TRBV29-1
CASSVDDSPSYEQYF | TGTGCCAGCAGCGTAGACGACAGCCCTTCCTACGAGCAGTACTTC | - | TRBJ2-7 | few | TRBV9
CASSPLRGRQFF | TGTGCCAGCAGTCCCCTCAGGGGGAGGCAGTTCTTC | TRBD1 | TRBJ2-1 | many | TRBV28
CASSQGTGGPPNQPQHF | TGTGCCAGCAGCCAAGGGACAGGGGGACCGCCGAATCAGCCCCAGCATTTT | TRBD1 | TRBJ1-5 | many | TRBV14
CASSLGQRYEQYF | TGTGCCAGCAGTTTAGGTCAGCGCTACGAGCAGTACTTC | - | TRBJ2-7 | - | TRBV27
CASSYDRARAYEQYF | TGTGCCAGCTCATACGACAGGGCAAGAGCCTACGAGCAGTACTTC | TRBD1 | TRBJ2-7 | - | TRBV18
CASSFGTSETEAFF | TGCGCCAGCAGCTTCGGGACATCTGAGACTGAAGCTTTCTTT | - | TRBJ1-1 | - | TRBV5-1
CAIRGDGVSEGSYNEQFF | TGTGCCATCAGGGGCGATGGTGTTAGCGAGGGTTCCTACAATGAGCAGTTCTTC | - | TRBJ2-1 | - | TRBV10-3
CASSPRGSGSFNEQFF | TGTGCCAGCAGCCCCCGGGGTAGCGGGAGTTTCAATGAGCAGTTCTTC | TRBD2 | TRBJ2-1 | few | TRBV9
CASSQGVAGGTEQFF | TGTGCCAGCAGCCAAGGCGTAGCGGGGGGCACTGAGCAGTTCTTC | TRBD2 | TRBJ2-1 | - | TRBV3-1
CASSQGDSNYEQYF | TGTGCCAGCAGCCAAGGGGACAGCAACTACGAGCAGTACTTC | TRBD1 | TRBJ2-7 | - | TRBV3-1
CSARDSTGGYTF | TGCAGTGCTAGAGATAGTACGGGGGGCTACACCTTC | - | TRBJ1-2 | many | TRBV20-1
CASSQDASGRPYDTQYF | TGCGCCAGCAGCCAAGATGCCAGCGGGAGACCCTACGATACGCAGTATTTT | TRBD2 | TRBJ2-3 | - | TRBV4-1
CASSLEGSQPQHF | TGCGCCAGCAGCTTGGAAGGGTCACAGCCCCAGCATTTT | - | TRBJ1-5 | few | TRBV5-1
CASSYSARDYHNTEAFF | TGTGCCAGCAGTTACTCGGCCAGGGACTATCACAACACTGAAGCTTTCTTT | - | TRBJ1-1 | many | TRBV6-5
CSAQDSPYEQYF | TGCAGCGCCCAAGACAGCCCCTACGAGCAGTACTTC | - | TRBJ2-7 | many | TRBV29-1
CASSLLAGAYEQYF | TGTGCCAGCAGTTTATTAGCGGGAGCCTACGAGCAGTACTTC | TRBD2 | TRBJ2-7 | many | TRBV5-6
CASSSGNEAAQYF | TGTGCCAGCAGCTCGGGAAACGAAGCGGCCCAGTACTTC | - | TRBJ2-5 | - | TRBV5-4
CASSRRWGTEAFF | TGTGCCAGCAGTCGAAGGTGGGGTACTGAAGCTTTCTTT | - | TRBJ1-1 | many | TRBV6-1
CASSPAGALAKNIQYF | TGTGCCAGCAGCCCGGCGGGGGCCCTAGCCAAAAACATTCAGTACTTC | - | TRBJ2-4 | - | TRBV14
CASSVGAGGVDTGELFF | TGTGCCAGCAGCGTAGGTGCAGGGGGCGTTGACACCGGGGAGCTGTTTTTT | TRBD1 | TRBJ2-2 | few | TRBV9
CASSATGGRLMGIQYF | TGTGCCAGCAGCGCGACCGGGGGTCGGCTAATGGGCATTCAGTACTTC | - | TRBJ2-4 | many | TRBV7-9
CASSTGQGRHEKLFF | TGTGCCAGCTCTACGGGACAGGGGCGCCATGAAAAACTGTTTTTT | TRBD1 | TRBJ1-4 | - | TRBV18
CASSQDRYTQYF | TGTGCCAGCAGCCAAGACCGGTATACGCAGTATTTT | - | TRBJ2-3 | many | TRBV3-1
CASRPSRANVLTF | TGTGCCAGCAGGCCATCTAGGGCCAACGTCCTGACTTTC | - | TRBJ2-6 | - | TRBV28
CASSRNTGDYGYTF | TGCGCCAGCAGCCGGAATACAGGGGACTATGGCTACACCTTC | TRBD1 | TRBJ1-2 | - | TRBV5-1
CASSLTSAGQETQYF | TGTGCCAGCAGTTTAACCTCCGCGGGGCAAGAGACCCAGTACTTC | - | TRBJ2-5 | many | TRBV28
CASRYRGSYEQYF | TGTGCCAGCAGATACAGGGGCTCCTACGAGCAGTACTTC | TRBD1 | TRBJ2-7 | few | TRBV7-2
CASRPGPTSYEQYF | TGTGCCAGCAGACCGGGACCGACCTCCTACGAGCAGTACTTC | - | TRBJ2-7 | many | TRBV6-1
CASSLRPSSGGANTGELFF | TGTGCCAGCAGCCTAAGACCCTCTAGCGGGGGGGCGAACACCGGGGAGCTGTTTTTT | TRBD2 | TRBJ2-2 | few | TRBV7-6
CSVAAGANYGYTF | TGCAGCGTTGCTGCAGGGGCTAACTATGGCTACACCTTC | - | TRBJ1-2 | many | TRBV29-1
CSVVSLQSSYNEQFF | TGCAGCGTTGTGAGCCTCCAGAGCTCCTACAATGAGCAGTTCTTC | - | TRBJ2-1 | - | TRBV29-1
CASSATGDYEAFF | TGTGCCAGCAGTGCGACAGGGGACTATGAAGCTTTCTTT | TRBD1 | TRBJ1-1 | many | TRBV2
CASSLLQGSPYGYTF | TGTGCCAGCAGCTTGTTACAGGGATCTCCCTATGGCTACACCTTC | - | TRBJ1-2 | many | TRBV7-2
CASSLADSYNEQFF | TGTGCCAGCAGTCTAGCGGACTCCTACAATGAGCAGTTCTTC | TRBD2 | TRBJ2-1 | many | TRBV27